This note documents a single T cell receptor (beta chain) sequence. The specificity of this receptor is unknown. No base qualities exist here, and no much larger clone lies one base off it. Receptor libraries were prepared by the immunoSEQ multiplex PCR assay. Here the immuneACCESS table is served through TCRdb, limited to in-frame sequences with V and J called. Missing clones are a known gap in these copies; in checked studies unresolved V genes cover under half, and the rest lacks a known reason. The sample has approximately 60,000 clones on record, 92% of them singletons. The top ten clones comprise around 2.8% of the sample. The data derive from a study of T cell changes during pregnancy in multiple sclerosis (dated by TCRdb to between 2019 and 2020). For the study in its entirety: Changes in the T cell repertoire over the course of pregnancy were examined in this study in women with multiple sclerosis.

Including cysteine and phenylalanine, the CDR3 has 13 amino acids. Left in the record is the CDR3 DNA by itself, 39 bases read in frame from the first base. CDR1 LNHDA and CDR2 SQIVND are derived from the germline V gene (reference sequence). V is pared back by 9 bases and J by 1 base, with 12 bases lying between the germline termini. Sequencing was performed on peripheral blood, taken in the second trimester of pregnancy. This receptor was obtained from a female donor in good health, enrolled as a control in a pregnancy study. This chain joins TRBV19 to TRBJ1-2; the D gene lacks a confident call. The CDR3 region: CASSPRINYGYTF. The nucleotide sequence is TGTGCCAGCTCGCCGCGGATTAACTATGGCTACACCTTC. Outside the CDR3, residues come from the reference TRBV19 and TRBJ1-2 proteins, so the full variable domain is: DGGITQSPKYLFRKEGQNVTLSCEQNLNHDAMYWYRQDPGQGLRLIYYSQIVNDFQKGDIAEGYSVSREKKESFPLTVTSAQKNPTAFYLCASSPRINYGYTFGSGTRLTVV.